The rows below give T cell receptor beta chains drawn from one sample of a study of molecular identifiers for immune sequencing clone quantification. TCRdb re-called the PCR reads through MiXCR, storing one row per CDR3 protein. Of approximately 500,000 distinct CDR3 sequences listed, less than 30% are singletons. The sample taken for sequencing was naive CD8+ T cells from blood, with Jurkat cell RNA spiked in. Receptors originate from a human donor in good health. Some libraries in this study had Jurkat cell RNA spiked in. Both conserved end residues are part of each CDR3. Fields, in order: CDR3 protein, CDR3 DNA, V gene, D gene, J gene, clone size. D genes are given only for firm matches. Rows give clone size only sometimes, using once, few, many, or a class for an expanded clone.

CDR3aa: CASSPGTGDDGYTF
CDR3nt: TGCGCCAGCAGCCCGGGGACAGGGGACGACGGCTACACCTTC
v_gene: TRBV4-3
d_gene: TRBD1
j_gene: TRBJ1-2
abundance: -

CDR3aa: CSVADLVLNEQFF
CDR3nt: TGCAGCGTTGCGGATCTGGTGTTGAATGAGCAGTTCTTC
v_gene: TRBV29-1
d_gene: -
j_gene: TRBJ2-1
abundance: -

CDR3aa: CASSQTGTGDASNTGELFF
CDR3nt: TGTGCCAGCAGCCAAACCGGGACAGGGGATGCCTCGAACACCGGGGAGCTGTTTTTT
v_gene: TRBV13
d_gene: TRBD1
j_gene: TRBJ2-2
abundance: few

CDR3aa: CAWTNGDSYEQYF
CDR3nt: TGTGCCTGGACCAATGGGGACTCCTACGAGCAGTACTTC
v_gene: TRBV30
d_gene: -
j_gene: TRBJ2-7
abundance: few

CDR3aa: CSARDQSSGIQETQYF
CDR3nt: TGCAGTGCTAGAGATCAGTCTAGCGGGATACAAGAGACCCAGTACTTC
v_gene: TRBV20-1
d_gene: TRBD2
j_gene: TRBJ2-5
abundance: -

CDR3aa: CSARTGYSYEQYF
CDR3nt: TGCAGTGCTAGAACAGGCTACTCCTACGAGCAGTACTTC
v_gene: TRBV20-1
d_gene: -
j_gene: TRBJ2-7
abundance: many

CDR3aa: CASSQAAVEQFF
CDR3nt: TGTGCCAGCAGCCAAGCAGCGGTTGAGCAGTTCTTC
v_gene: TRBV14
d_gene: -
j_gene: TRBJ2-1
abundance: few

CDR3aa: CASSLEFLSTSGRQTQSF
CDR3nt: TGTGCCAGCAGCTTGGAATTCCTGTCGACTAGCGGGAGACAGACCCAGTCCTTC
v_gene: TRBV5-3
d_gene: TRBD2
j_gene: TRBJ2-5
abundance: -

CDR3aa: CASSQARGGDTEAFF
CDR3nt: TGCGCCAGCAGCCAAGCCCGGGGCGGAGACACTGAAGCTTTCTTT
v_gene: TRBV4-3
d_gene: -
j_gene: TRBJ1-1
abundance: -

CDR3aa: CASSSTRVSSGNTGELFF
CDR3nt: TGTGCCAGCAGCTCTACCCGGGTGTCGTCAGGAAACACCGGGGAGCTGTTTTTT
v_gene: TRBV11-2
d_gene: -
j_gene: TRBJ2-2
abundance: -

CDR3aa: CASSEYTANTGELFF
CDR3nt: TGTGCCAGCAGTGAATACACAGCGAACACCGGGGAGCTGTTTTTT
v_gene: TRBV6-1
d_gene: -
j_gene: TRBJ2-2
abundance: -

CDR3aa: CASSQVVLQGHTGELFF
CDR3nt: TGCGCCAGCAGCCAAGTTGTCTTACAGGGTCACACCGGGGAGCTGTTTTTT
v_gene: TRBV4-1
d_gene: -
j_gene: TRBJ2-2
abundance: -

CDR3aa: CASRAGTAINQPQHF
CDR3nt: TGTGCCAGCAGGGCCGGGACAGCGATTAATCAGCCCCAGCATTTT
v_gene: TRBV28
d_gene: TRBD1
j_gene: TRBJ1-5
abundance: many

CDR3aa: CASSFPVAGQEDTQYF
CDR3nt: TGTGCCAGCAGCTTCCCTGTGGCCGGTCAGGAAGATACGCAGTATTTT
v_gene: TRBV7-2
d_gene: -
j_gene: TRBJ2-3
abundance: many

CDR3aa: CASIPTPREYTEAFF
CDR3nt: TGTGCCAGCATCCCTACCCCACGGGAGTACACTGAAGCTTTCTTT
v_gene: TRBV6-2/TRBV6-3
d_gene: -
j_gene: TRBJ1-1
abundance: many

CDR3aa: CASSLLQGPQETQYF
CDR3nt: TGTGCCAGCAGCTTACTTCAGGGACCACAAGAGACCCAGTACTTC
v_gene: TRBV7-9
d_gene: -
j_gene: TRBJ2-5
abundance: few

CDR3aa: CASSLDYSADTQYF
CDR3nt: TGTGCCAGCAGCCTGGACTATTCTGCGGATACGCAGTATTTT
v_gene: TRBV7-6
d_gene: -
j_gene: TRBJ2-3
abundance: -

CDR3aa: CAGSYVAGTPYEQYF
CDR3nt: TGTGCCGGCAGTTACGTAGCGGGGACCCCCTACGAGCAGTACTTC
v_gene: TRBV6-2/TRBV6-3
d_gene: TRBD2
j_gene: TRBJ2-7
abundance: -

CDR3aa: CASSEELYSGNTIYF
CDR3nt: TGTGCCAGCAGCGAGGAACTATACTCTGGAAACACCATATATTTT
v_gene: TRBV5-5
d_gene: -
j_gene: TRBJ1-3
abundance: many

CDR3aa: CASSLDFGYNSPLHF
CDR3nt: TGTGCCAGCAGCTTAGATTTCGGCTATAATTCACCCCTCCACTTT
v_gene: TRBV11-2
d_gene: -
j_gene: TRBJ1-6
abundance: once

CDR3aa: CASSLYKGGTGEQYF
CDR3nt: TGTGCCAGCAGTTTATATAAAGGGGGTACGGGGGAGCAGTACTTC
v_gene: TRBV27
d_gene: -
j_gene: TRBJ2-7
abundance: -

CDR3aa: CASSYLAGNPYGYTF
CDR3nt: TGTGCCAGCAGTTATTTAGCGGGAAATCCATATGGCTACACCTTC
v_gene: TRBV6-2/TRBV6-3
d_gene: -
j_gene: TRBJ1-2
abundance: -

CDR3aa: CSASTSSNEQFF
CDR3nt: TGCAGTGCGTCGACTAGCTCGAATGAGCAGTTCTTC
v_gene: TRBV20-1
d_gene: TRBD2
j_gene: TRBJ2-1
abundance: few

CDR3aa: CASSLALLGGHSGANVLTF
CDR3nt: TGTGCCAGCAGTTTAGCGCTTCTAGGGGGTCACTCTGGGGCCAACGTCCTGACTTTC
v_gene: TRBV12-3/TRBV12-4
d_gene: -
j_gene: TRBJ2-6
abundance: few

CDR3aa: CASSQDMAGHDLSYEQYF
CDR3nt: TGCGCCAGCAGCCAAGATATGGCAGGGCACGACCTCTCCTACGAGCAGTACTTC
v_gene: TRBV4-1
d_gene: -
j_gene: TRBJ2-7
abundance: few

CDR3aa: CSARSGSGTYNEQFF
CDR3nt: TGCAGTGCGAGAAGCGGGAGTGGGACCTACAATGAGCAGTTCTTC
v_gene: TRBV20-1
d_gene: TRBD2
j_gene: TRBJ2-1
abundance: -

CDR3aa: CASSTPDRYEQYF
CDR3nt: TGTGCCAGCAGCACCCCTGACAGGTACGAGCAGTACTTC
v_gene: TRBV5-5
d_gene: -
j_gene: TRBJ2-7
abundance: many

CDR3aa: CASSPWEGGGTEAFF
CDR3nt: TGCGCCAGCAGCCCATGGGAAGGGGGTGGCACTGAAGCTTTCTTT
v_gene: TRBV4-3
d_gene: -
j_gene: TRBJ1-1
abundance: many

CDR3aa: CASSTGQTEAFF
CDR3nt: TGTGCCAGCTCGACAGGGCAGACTGAAGCTTTCTTT
v_gene: TRBV18
d_gene: TRBD1
j_gene: TRBJ1-1
abundance: few

CDR3aa: CASRAPRRTSGGNFNYEQYF
CDR3nt: TGTGCCAGCAGAGCCCCCAGAAGGACTAGCGGGGGGAACTTCAACTACGAGCAGTACTTC
v_gene: TRBV12-3/TRBV12-4
d_gene: TRBD2
j_gene: TRBJ2-7
abundance: -

CDR3aa: CASSRGQRNEQYF
CDR3nt: TGTGCCAGCAGCCGCGGACAGAGAAACGAGCAGTACTTC
v_gene: TRBV12-3/TRBV12-4
d_gene: -
j_gene: TRBJ2-7
abundance: many

CDR3aa: CASSPRFTEAFF
CDR3nt: TGTGCCAGCAGTCCAAGGTTCACTGAAGCTTTCTTT
v_gene: TRBV12-3/TRBV12-4
d_gene: -
j_gene: TRBJ1-1
abundance: few

CDR3aa: CASSSGGSSSNGYTF
CDR3nt: TGCGCCAGCAGCTCCGGAGGCAGTAGTTCGAATGGCTACACCTTC
v_gene: TRBV5-1
d_gene: -
j_gene: TRBJ1-2
abundance: -

CDR3aa: CASSFRGVREQYF
CDR3nt: TGTGCCAGCAGCTTCCGGGGGGTGCGGGAGCAGTACTTC
v_gene: TRBV5-6
d_gene: TRBD2
j_gene: TRBJ2-7
abundance: -

CDR3aa: CASTFSGGSNEQFF
CDR3nt: TGTGCCAGCACTTTTTCCGGGGGGAGCAATGAGCAGTTCTTC
v_gene: TRBV2
d_gene: TRBD2
j_gene: TRBJ2-1
abundance: few

CDR3aa: CASSLDSLGLKGDF
CDR3nt: TGTGCCAGCAGCTTGGATTCTTTGGGACTTAAAGGAGATTTT
v_gene: TRBV5-4
d_gene: -
j_gene: TRBJ2-3
abundance: many

CDR3aa: CASSPTGGSETQYF
CDR3nt: TGTGCCAGCAGCCCAACAGGGGGCTCAGAGACCCAGTACTTC
v_gene: TRBV5-6
d_gene: TRBD1
j_gene: TRBJ2-5
abundance: few

CDR3aa: CASSWTYMNTEAFF
CDR3nt: TGTGCCAGCAGTTGGACATATATGAACACTGAAGCTTTCTTT
v_gene: TRBV6-2/TRBV6-3
d_gene: -
j_gene: TRBJ1-1
abundance: few

CDR3aa: CTSSTHARPLNEQFF
CDR3nt: TGTACCAGCAGCACCCATGCGCGGCCCCTCAATGAGCAGTTCTTC
v_gene: TRBV7-9
d_gene: -
j_gene: TRBJ2-1
abundance: -

CDR3aa: CASSKTGTSDLYEQYF
CDR3nt: TGTGCCAGCAGCAAAACCGGGACTAGCGACCTATACGAGCAGTACTTC
v_gene: TRBV11-2
d_gene: TRBD2
j_gene: TRBJ2-7
abundance: -

CDR3aa: CASSSGVRGPYDEQFF
CDR3nt: TGTGCCAGCAGCTCGGGGGTTCGGGGACCCTACGATGAGCAGTTCTTC
v_gene: TRBV3-1
d_gene: -
j_gene: TRBJ2-1
abundance: -

CDR3aa: CAWKARGLGDEKLFF
CDR3nt: TGTGCCTGGAAAGCCCGAGGGCTTGGGGATGAAAAACTGTTTTTT
v_gene: TRBV30
d_gene: -
j_gene: TRBJ1-4
abundance: few

CDR3aa: CASSLVAGKEEQYF
CDR3nt: TGTGCCAGCAGCTTAGTTGCAGGGAAAGAGGAGCAGTACTTC
v_gene: TRBV7-2
d_gene: -
j_gene: TRBJ2-7
abundance: many

CDR3aa: CAWSPLATYEQYF
CDR3nt: TGTGCCTGGAGCCCCCTAGCTACCTACGAGCAGTACTTC
v_gene: TRBV30
d_gene: -
j_gene: TRBJ2-7
abundance: -

CDR3aa: CASRLQANTEAFF
CDR3nt: TGTGCCAGCCGTCTTCAGGCGAACACTGAAGCTTTCTTT
v_gene: TRBV7-9
d_gene: -
j_gene: TRBJ1-1
abundance: few

CDR3aa: CASSFMGVPGELFF
CDR3nt: TGTGCCAGCAGCTTTATGGGTGTGCCCGGGGAGCTGTTTTTT
v_gene: TRBV5-4
d_gene: -
j_gene: TRBJ2-2
abundance: few

CDR3aa: CASSSRVTGELFF
CDR3nt: TGTGCCAGCAGCAGCAGGGTTACCGGGGAGCTGTTTTTT
v_gene: TRBV6-5
d_gene: -
j_gene: TRBJ2-2
abundance: many

CDR3aa: CASSLTTGEIQYF
CDR3nt: TGTGCCAGCAGCTTAACGACCGGAGAGATCCAGTACTTC
v_gene: TRBV27
d_gene: -
j_gene: TRBJ2-5
abundance: -

CDR3aa: CASSQTLEAGNTIYF
CDR3nt: TGTGCCAGCAGCCAAACTCTCGAGGCTGGAAACACCATATATTTT
v_gene: TRBV3-1
d_gene: -
j_gene: TRBJ1-3
abundance: -

CDR3aa: CASSNDRGPFNEQFF
CDR3nt: TGTGCCAGCAGCAACGACAGGGGCCCTTTCAATGAGCAGTTCTTC
v_gene: TRBV13
d_gene: TRBD1
j_gene: TRBJ2-1
abundance: -

CDR3aa: CASCQAALSYNEQFF
CDR3nt: TGCGCCAGCTGCCAAGCAGCCCTCTCCTACAATGAGCAGTTCTTC
v_gene: TRBV4-1
d_gene: -
j_gene: TRBJ2-1
abundance: -

CDR3aa: CASSLVVAGNKYEQYF
CDR3nt: TGTGCCAGCAGCTTAGTTGTCGCGGGGAACAAGTACGAGCAGTACTTC
v_gene: TRBV7-9
d_gene: -
j_gene: TRBJ2-7
abundance: -

CDR3aa: CASSSYYSGLEQYF
CDR3nt: TGTGCCAGCAGTTCTTACTATAGCGGGCTGGAGCAGTACTTC
v_gene: TRBV28
d_gene: TRBD2
j_gene: TRBJ2-7
abundance: few

CDR3aa: CSAWGREAFF
CDR3nt: TGCAGCGCCTGGGGCAGGGAAGCTTTCTTT
v_gene: TRBV29-1
d_gene: -
j_gene: TRBJ1-1
abundance: -

CDR3aa: CASSEGHLPYEQYF
CDR3nt: TGTGCCAGCAGTGAGGGACATCTACCCTACGAGCAGTACTTC
v_gene: TRBV27
d_gene: -
j_gene: TRBJ2-7
abundance: -

CDR3aa: CASSWDEKLFF
CDR3nt: TGTGCCAGCAGTTGGGATGAAAAACTGTTTTTT
v_gene: TRBV6-2/TRBV6-3
d_gene: -
j_gene: TRBJ1-4
abundance: many